The clone carrying this T cell receptor beta chain was detected only a few times. Its antigen remains unknown. These data come from a study of post-analysis software for immune sequencing data. Points from the study as a whole: Controls' normalized Chao1 diversity significantly exceeded that of multiple sclerosis patients. TRBV5-6, TRBV5-1 and TRBV20-1 belonged to a set of a few TRBV segments that were more frequent in patients than controls.

Sequencing libraries made from TCR beta cDNA carried unique molecular identifiers. Input of roughly 0.95 to 10 million T cells yielded some 500,000 cDNA molecules. TCRdb redid the calling of the PCR reads with MiXCR, one entry per CDR3 protein. The table records a few hundred thousand distinct CDR3 sequences, roughly 45% of them present only once. V was clipped by 5 bases and J by 8 bases, with 12 bases between them. This CDR3 comprises 12 residues. Germline V gives CDR1 SGHTA, CDR2 FQGNSA. The sequenced sample consisted of blood. The receptor was derived from a girl between 10 and 17 years old with multiple sclerosis. This rearrangement joins TRBV7-2 to TRBJ1-2; no reliable D call. CDR3 coding DNA: TGTGCCAGCAGCCCCTCCGGGTGGGGCTACACCTTC. Encoded protein: CASSPSGWGYTF.